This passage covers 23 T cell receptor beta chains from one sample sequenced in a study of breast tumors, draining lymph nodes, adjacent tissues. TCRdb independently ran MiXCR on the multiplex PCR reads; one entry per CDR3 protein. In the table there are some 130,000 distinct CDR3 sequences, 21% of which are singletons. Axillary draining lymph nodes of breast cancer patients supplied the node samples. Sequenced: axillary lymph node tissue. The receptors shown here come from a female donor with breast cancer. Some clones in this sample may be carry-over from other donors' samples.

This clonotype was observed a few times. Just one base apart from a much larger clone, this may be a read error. The CDR3 DNA follows: TGTGCCAGCAGTTACGGCCCAGCGGGAAAGACCTACGAGCAGTACTTC. Residues: CASSYGPAGKTYEQYF. V and J are TRBV6-5 and TRBJ2-7; 7 bases align to TRBD2. The CDR3 has 16 residues. Germline CDR1 reads MNHEY; CDR2 reads SVGAGI. V dropped 2 bases and J dropped 2; count of bases not matched to a gene: 9.

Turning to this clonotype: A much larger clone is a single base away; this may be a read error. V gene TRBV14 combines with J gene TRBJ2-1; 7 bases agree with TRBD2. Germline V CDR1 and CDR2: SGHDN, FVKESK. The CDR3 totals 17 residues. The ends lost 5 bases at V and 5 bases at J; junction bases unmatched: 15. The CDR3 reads CASSYQHLGTIDNEQFF. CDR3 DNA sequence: TGTGCCAGCAGCTACCAACACCTCGGGACTATCGACAATGAGCAGTTCTTC.

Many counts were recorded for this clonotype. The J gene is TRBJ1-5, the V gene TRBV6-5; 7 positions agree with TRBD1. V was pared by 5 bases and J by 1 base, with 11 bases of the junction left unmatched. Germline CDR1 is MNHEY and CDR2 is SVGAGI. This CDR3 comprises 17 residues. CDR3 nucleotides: TGTGCCAGCAGTCGGGGACAGCCAACATTAAGCAATCAGCCCCAGCATTTT. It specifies CASSRGQPTLSNQPQHF.

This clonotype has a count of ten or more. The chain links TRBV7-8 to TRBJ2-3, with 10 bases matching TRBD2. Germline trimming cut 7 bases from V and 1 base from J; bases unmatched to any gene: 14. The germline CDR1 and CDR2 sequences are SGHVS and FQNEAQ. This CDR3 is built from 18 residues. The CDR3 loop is CASKDGLAGESGTDTQYF. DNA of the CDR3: TGTGCCAGCAAGGATGGGCTAGCGGGAGAATCGGGCACAGATACGCAGTATTTT. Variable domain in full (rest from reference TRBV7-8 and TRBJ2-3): GAGVSQSPRYKVAKRGQDVALRCDPISGHVSLFWYQQALGQGPEFLTYFQNEAQLDKSGLPSDRFFAERPEGSVSTLKIQRTQQEDSAVYLCASKDGLAGESGTDTQYFGPGTRLTVL.

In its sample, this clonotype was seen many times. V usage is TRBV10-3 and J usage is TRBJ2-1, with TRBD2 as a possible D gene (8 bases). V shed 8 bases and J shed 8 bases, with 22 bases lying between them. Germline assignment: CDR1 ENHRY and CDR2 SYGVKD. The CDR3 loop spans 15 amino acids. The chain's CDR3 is CAIGRGQREKDEQFF. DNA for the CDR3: TGTGCCATCGGGAGGGGGCAGCGGGAGAAGGATGAGCAGTTCTTC.

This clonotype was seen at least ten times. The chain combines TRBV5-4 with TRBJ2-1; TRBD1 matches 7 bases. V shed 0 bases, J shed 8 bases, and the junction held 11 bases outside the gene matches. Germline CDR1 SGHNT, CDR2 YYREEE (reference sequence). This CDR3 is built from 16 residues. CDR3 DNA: TGTGCCAGCAGCTTGGGGGGGTACGGACAGGTTGATGAGCAGTTCTTC. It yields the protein CASSLGGYGQVDEQFF.

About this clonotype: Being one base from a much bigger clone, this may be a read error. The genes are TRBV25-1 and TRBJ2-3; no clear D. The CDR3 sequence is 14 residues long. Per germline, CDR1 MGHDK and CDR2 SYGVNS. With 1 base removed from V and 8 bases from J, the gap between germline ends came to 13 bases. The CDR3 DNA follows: TGTGCCAGCAGTGAATTTACGGGCGCGGTTACGCAGTATTTT. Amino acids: CASSEFTGAVTQYF.

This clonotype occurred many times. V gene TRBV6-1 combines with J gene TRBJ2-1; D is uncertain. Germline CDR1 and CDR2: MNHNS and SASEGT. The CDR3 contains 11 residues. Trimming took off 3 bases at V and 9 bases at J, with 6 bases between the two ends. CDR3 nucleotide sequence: TGTGCCAGCAGTGACATACGTGAGCAGTTCTTC. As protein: CASSDIREQFF.

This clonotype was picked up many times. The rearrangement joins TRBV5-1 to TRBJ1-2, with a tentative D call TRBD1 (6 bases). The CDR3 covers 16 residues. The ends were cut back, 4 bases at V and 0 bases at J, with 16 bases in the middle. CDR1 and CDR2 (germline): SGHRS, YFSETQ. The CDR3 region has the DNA TGCGCCAGCAGCGTAGCCGGGACACCGGCTAACTATGGCTACACCTTC. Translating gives CASSVAGTPANYGYTF.

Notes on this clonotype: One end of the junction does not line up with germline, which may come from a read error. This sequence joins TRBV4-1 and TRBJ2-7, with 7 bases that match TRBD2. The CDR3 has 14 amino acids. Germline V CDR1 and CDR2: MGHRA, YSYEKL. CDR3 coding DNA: TGTGTCAGCAGCCCAGTGCGGGAGCCCTATGAGCAGTACTTC. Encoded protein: CVSSPVREPYEQYF.

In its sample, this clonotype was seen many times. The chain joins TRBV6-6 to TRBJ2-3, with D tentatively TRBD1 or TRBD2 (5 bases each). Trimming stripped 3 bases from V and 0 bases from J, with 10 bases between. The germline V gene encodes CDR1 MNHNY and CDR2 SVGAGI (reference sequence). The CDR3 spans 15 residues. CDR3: CASSYRGLSTDTQYF. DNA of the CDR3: TGTGCCAGCAGTTATCGGGGCTTGAGCACAGATACGCAGTATTTT.

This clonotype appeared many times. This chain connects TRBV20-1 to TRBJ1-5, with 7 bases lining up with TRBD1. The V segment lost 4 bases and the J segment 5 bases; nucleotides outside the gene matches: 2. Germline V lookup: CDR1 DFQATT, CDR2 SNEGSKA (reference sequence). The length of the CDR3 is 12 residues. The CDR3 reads CSATTGDQPQHF. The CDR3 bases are TGCAGTGCTACCACAGGGGATCAGCCCCAGCATTTT.

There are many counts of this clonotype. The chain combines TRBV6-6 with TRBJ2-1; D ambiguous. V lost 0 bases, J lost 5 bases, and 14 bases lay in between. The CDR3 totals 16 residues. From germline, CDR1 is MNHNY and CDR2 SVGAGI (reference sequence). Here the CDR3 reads CASSYSLPSHDNEQFF. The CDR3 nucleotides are TGTGCCAGCAGTTACTCTTTGCCCTCTCACGACAATGAGCAGTTCTTC.

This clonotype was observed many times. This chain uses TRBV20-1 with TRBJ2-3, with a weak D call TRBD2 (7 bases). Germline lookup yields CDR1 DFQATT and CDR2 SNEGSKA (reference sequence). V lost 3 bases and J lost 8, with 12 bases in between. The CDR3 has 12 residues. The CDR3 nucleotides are TGCAGTGCTAGTTCCCGGGGGGCTACGCAGTATTTT. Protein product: CSASSRGATQYF.

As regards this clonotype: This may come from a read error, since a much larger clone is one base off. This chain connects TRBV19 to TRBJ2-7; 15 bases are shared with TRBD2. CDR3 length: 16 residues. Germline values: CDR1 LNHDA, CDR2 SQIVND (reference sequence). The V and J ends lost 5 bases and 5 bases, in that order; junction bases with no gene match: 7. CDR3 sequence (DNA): TGTGCCAGTAGTCCGGGGACTAGCGGGAGGTTCGACGAGCAGTACTTC. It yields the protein CASSPGTSGRFDEQYF.

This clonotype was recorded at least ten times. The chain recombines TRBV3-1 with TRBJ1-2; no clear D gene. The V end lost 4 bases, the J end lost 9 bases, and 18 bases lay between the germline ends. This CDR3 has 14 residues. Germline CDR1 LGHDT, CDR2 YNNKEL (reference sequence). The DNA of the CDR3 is TGTGCCAGCAGCCTCGCGATCGGTCCGTCAAGCTACACCTTC. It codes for CASSLAIGPSSYTF.

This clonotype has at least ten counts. The CDR3 spells CASSERQGGTGELFF. CDR3 DNA: TGTGCCAGCAGTGAGAGGCAGGGGGGCACCGGGGAGCTGTTTTTT. The chain is built from TRBV2 and TRBJ2-2, with D possibly TRBD1 on 7 matching bases. The CDR3 loop spans 15 amino acids. Germline assignment: CDR1 SNHLY and CDR2 FYNNEI. With 3 bases removed from V and 4 bases from J, the gap between germline ends came to 12 bases. Filled out from reference TRBV2 and TRBJ2-2, the complete variable domain reads EPEVTQTPSHQVTQMGQEVILRCVPISNHLYFYWYRQILGQKVEFLVSFYNNEISEKSEIFDDQFSVERPDGSNFTLKIRSTKLEDSAMYFCASSERQGGTGELFFGEGSRLTVL.

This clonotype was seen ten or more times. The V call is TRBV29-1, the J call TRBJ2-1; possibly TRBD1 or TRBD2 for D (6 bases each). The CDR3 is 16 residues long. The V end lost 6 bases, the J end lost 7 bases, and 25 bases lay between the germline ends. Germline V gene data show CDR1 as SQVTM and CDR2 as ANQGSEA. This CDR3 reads CSVEGGLRNPQNEQFF. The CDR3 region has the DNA TGCAGCGTCGAGGGGGGACTCCGGAACCCCCAAAATGAGCAGTTCTTC.

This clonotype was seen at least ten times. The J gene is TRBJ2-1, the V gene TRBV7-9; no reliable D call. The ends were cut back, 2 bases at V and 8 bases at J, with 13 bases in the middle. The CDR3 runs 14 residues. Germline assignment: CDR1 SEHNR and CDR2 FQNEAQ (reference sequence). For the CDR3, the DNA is TGTGCCAGCAGCTTATTCGACCGTCAAGATGAGCAGTTCTTC. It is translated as CASSLFDRQDEQFF.

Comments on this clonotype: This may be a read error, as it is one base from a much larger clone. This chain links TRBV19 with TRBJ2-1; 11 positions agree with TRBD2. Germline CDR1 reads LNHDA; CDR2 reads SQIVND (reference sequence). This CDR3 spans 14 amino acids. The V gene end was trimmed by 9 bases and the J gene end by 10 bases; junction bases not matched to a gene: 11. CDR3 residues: CASKTSGASSEQFF. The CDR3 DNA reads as TGTGCCAGCAAGACTAGCGGGGCAAGCAGCGAGCAGTTCTTC.

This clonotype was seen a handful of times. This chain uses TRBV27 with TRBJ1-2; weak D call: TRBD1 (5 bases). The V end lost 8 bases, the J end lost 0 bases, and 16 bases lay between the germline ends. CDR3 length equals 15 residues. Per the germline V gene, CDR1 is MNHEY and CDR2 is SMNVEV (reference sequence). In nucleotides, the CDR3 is TGTGCCAGCCGGGACGGCCGTGAAGCTAACTATGGCTACACCTTC. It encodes CASRDGREANYGYTF.

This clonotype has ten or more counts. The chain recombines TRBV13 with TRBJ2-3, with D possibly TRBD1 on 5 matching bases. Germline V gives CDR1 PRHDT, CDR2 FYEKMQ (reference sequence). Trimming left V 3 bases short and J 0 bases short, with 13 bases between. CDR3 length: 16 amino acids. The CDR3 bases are TGTGCCAGCAGCTTCTCGCTAACAGGAAGCACAGATACGCAGTATTTT. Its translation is CASSFSLTGSTDTQYF.

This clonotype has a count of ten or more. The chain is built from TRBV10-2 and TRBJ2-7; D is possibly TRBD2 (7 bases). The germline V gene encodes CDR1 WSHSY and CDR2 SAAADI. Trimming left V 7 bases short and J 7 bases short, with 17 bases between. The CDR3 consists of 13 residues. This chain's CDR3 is CASTLRGGGEQYF. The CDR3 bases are TGCGCCAGCACCCTAAGGGGGGGTGGGGAGCAGTACTTC.